The clone carrying this T cell receptor (beta chain) showed up many times. Profiling relied on immunoSEQ multiplex PCR, and the TCRdb table lists in-frame clones only, not all of them. The sample includes about 120,000 clones, 80% to 90% of them seen just once. This specimen belongs to a study of blood T cell repertoires in COVID-19. The CDR3 loop spans 16 amino acids. The germline CDR1 and CDR2 sequences are SEHNR and FQNEAQ (reference sequence). J lost 5 bases, V lost 5 bases, and 9 bases had no gene match. Sequencing input: peripheral blood. V gene TRBV7-9 combines with J gene TRBJ2-1; 10 bases match TRBD1. This clonotype originated in a man in his sixties with COVID-19, enrolled during active disease. CDR3 amino acids: CASSPPGQGGHNEQFF. The DNA of the CDR3 is TGTGCCAGCAGCCCTCCCGGACAGGGGGGCCACAATGAGCAGTTCTTC.